Reported below is one T cell receptor (beta chain). It has no known antigen specificity. Per-base qualities were not stored, and no clone one base away is much larger. This record comes from a study of blood T cell repertoires in COVID-19 (dated by TCRdb to about 2020). Background on the whole study: Samples covering the acute and convalescent phases of COVID-19 were provided by collaborators in the United States, Italy and Spain. Deeply sampled blood TCRbeta repertoires from subjects exposed to, actively infected with, or recovered from COVID-19 were included in the dataset. The repertoires were released in a freely available public database meant as a resource for research on the immune response to SARS-CoV-2. Samples came from the ongoing ImmuneRACE study (first 160 participants) plus 1,254 subjects from 6 global collaborators. Where available, HLA class I and class II types were taken from metadata supplied by the sample provider and were not determined by assay-based typing. The prospective study material was composed of cDNA or gDNA derived from T cells, B-cell-depleted T cells, or PBMCs. Nearly every sample came with metadata listing a de-identified subject ID, COVID-19 status, age in years and sex.

TCRbeta CDR3 regions were amplified from genomic DNA by means of the immunoSEQ Assay, a bias-controlled multiplex PCR. As for how the authors treated the data: Within the assay, amplification of reference gene primers was used to estimate how many nucleated cells each sample contained. To quantify the absolute abundance of each unique TCRbeta CDR3 rearrangement, sequence reads were collapsed and filtered. For each sample, productive Simpson clonality was calculated as the square root of Simpson's diversity index across productive rearrangements. Here the immuneACCESS table is served through TCRdb, limited to in-frame sequences with V and J called. Missing clones are a known gap in these copies; in checked studies unresolved V genes cover under half, and the rest lacks a known reason. The V and J calls and clone size were taken over from that table, and D and trimming were inferred from the DNA. This sample comprises about 88,000 clones, 70% to 90% of them detected only once. The leading ten clones occupy approximately 20% of the sample.

At one collaborating source in Seattle, patients were enrolled during active infection and were followed longitudinally through the course of disease. Each collaborating institution followed its own protocols to collect whole blood in K2EDTA tubes. Collaborator samples were shipped for TCRbeta analysis as frozen whole blood, isolated PBMCs, or DNA extracted from either sample type. The CDR3 measures 17 amino acids from cysteine to phenylalanine. The CDR3 DNA has 51 bases and is translated from base 1. CDR1 and CDR2 (SGHKS, YYEKEE) derive from the germline V gene (reference sequence). V is trimmed back by 1 base and J by 3 bases, and the junction contains 9 bases that no gene match accounts for. Paper-wide results and their limitations: Clinical and demographic metadata were provided uncurated, with the amount varying by source and participant.

The sequence links TRBV5-5 to TRBJ2-1; 8 bases in between match TRBD2. Sequencing input: peripheral blood. The clonotype originates from a woman aged 55-70 years with COVID-19, enrolled during active disease. This receptor has the CDR3 CASSLSVAGGHYNEQFF. The nucleotide sequence is given as TGTGCCAGCAGCTTGTCAGTGGCGGGGGGCCACTACAATGAGCAGTTCTTC.